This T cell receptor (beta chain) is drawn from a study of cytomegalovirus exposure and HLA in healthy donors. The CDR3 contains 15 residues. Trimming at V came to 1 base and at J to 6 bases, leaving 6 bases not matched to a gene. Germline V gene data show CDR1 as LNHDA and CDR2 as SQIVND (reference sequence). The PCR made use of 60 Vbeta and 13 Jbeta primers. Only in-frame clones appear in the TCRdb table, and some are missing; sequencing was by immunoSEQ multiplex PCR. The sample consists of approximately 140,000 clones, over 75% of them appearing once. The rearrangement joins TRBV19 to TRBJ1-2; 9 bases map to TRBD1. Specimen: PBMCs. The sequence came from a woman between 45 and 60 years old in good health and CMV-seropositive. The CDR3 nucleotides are TGTGCCAGTAGTATAGCAGGGGACAGGGTAGATGGCTACACCTTC. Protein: CASSIAGDRVDGYTF.